Each of the 19 T cell receptor beta chains below was sequenced from the same sample in a study of control samples from healthy donors and cancer patients (dated by TCRdb to the early 2020s). Receptor amplification or capture employed the immunoSEQ multiplex PCR assay. The table comes from immuneACCESS by way of TCRdb, which keeps in-frame sequences with V and J called. Part of the clones is missing from these tables; in studies checked, under half for an unresolved V gene and the rest for unknown reasons. The sample data list approximately 100,000 clones, and just under 95% of these were observed just once. The leading ten clones occupy less than 3.5% of the sample. Sequenced: blood. Receptor source: a human donor in good health. The donor label of this sample is uncertain.

The CDR3 reads CASSLYQPQHF. The CDR3 nucleotides are TGTGCCAGCAGCCTATATCAGCCCCAGCATTTT. V gene TRBV3-1 (or the pseudogene TRBV3-2) combines with J gene TRBJ1-5, with D hard to call. The CDR3 extends over 11 amino acids. Germline CDR1 and CDR2: LGHDT and YNNKEL (reference sequence). V dropped 4 bases and J dropped 5 bases, with 3 bases sitting between them.

V gene TRBV5-6 combines with J gene TRBJ2-3, with TRBD2 as a possible D gene (5 bases). The CDR3 totals 13 residues. Germline loops: CDR1 SGHDT, CDR2 YYEEEE. The V end was cut by 4 bases, the J end by 2 bases, with 8 bases between. The CDR3: CASSRADTDTQYF. The CDR3 DNA is TGTGCCAGCAGCCGAGCGGACACAGATACGCAGTATTTT.

J is TRBJ2-2 and V is TRBV7-9, with D perhaps TRBD1 (6 bases). The CDR3 is 19 residues long. CDR1 SEHNR and CDR2 FQNEAQ come from the germline V gene (reference sequence). The V and J ends lost 5 bases and 3 bases respectively, with 25 bases between them. DNA for the CDR3: TGTGCCAGCAGCCTCAAATCTGGGACAAGAAGGGCGGACACCGGGGAGCTGTTTTTT. It encodes CASSLKSGTRRADTGELFF.

The chain recombines TRBV10-3 with TRBJ1-1; TRBD1 agrees at 7 bases. Germline CDR1 ENHRY, CDR2 SYGVKD. The CDR3 has 13 residues. The V gene end was trimmed by 3 bases and the J gene end by 6 bases; junction bases not matched to a gene: 4. CDR3 sequence reads: CAISEDRDPEAFF. The CDR3 bases are TGTGCCATCAGTGAAGACAGGGACCCTGAAGCTTTCTTT.

V usage is TRBV14 and J usage is TRBJ2-5, with D tentatively TRBD1 or TRBD2 (5 bases each). Germline V CDR1 and CDR2: SGHDN, FVKESK. This CDR3 spans 13 amino acids. Trimming took 0 bases from V and 12 from J, leaving 14 bases between them. CDR3 amino acids: CASSQDGSGHKYF. CDR3 DNA sequence: TGTGCCAGCAGCCAAGATGGGTCGGGGCATAAGTACTTC.

The CDR3 DNA follows: TGTGCCAGCAGCGGTCAGGGGGCGCCGAACACTGAAGCTTTCTTT. It encodes CASSGQGAPNTEAFF. The chain links TRBV7-9 to TRBJ1-1; TRBD1 matches at 8 bases. Germline V lookup: CDR1 SEHNR, CDR2 FQNEAQ (reference sequence). V was clipped by 5 bases and J by 1 base; unmatched bases: 6. The length of the CDR3 is 15 residues. Complete variable domain (other parts from reference TRBV7-9 and TRBJ1-1): DTGVSQNPRHKITKRGQNVTFRCDPISEHNRLYWYRQTLGQGPEFLTYFQNEAQLEKSRLLSDRFSAERPKGSFSTLEIQRTEQGDSAMYLCASSGQGAPNTEAFFGQGTRLTVV.

V gene TRBV28 combines with J gene TRBJ1-1, with D hard to call. The CDR3 is 12 amino acids. The V gene's germline CDR1 is MDHEN and CDR2 SYDVKM. V lost 3 bases and J lost 12, with 14 bases in between. The CDR3 region is CASSLVVGLSFF. In DNA, the CDR3 is TGTGCCAGCAGTTTGGTTGTTGGGTTGTCTTTCTTT.

The rearrangement uses TRBV18 and TRBJ1-2, with D perhaps TRBD1 (6 bases). CDR3 size: 16 residues. CDR1 and CDR2 from the germline V gene are KGHSH and LQKENI. V lost 2 bases to trimming and J lost 4 bases, with 17 bases between them. In nucleotides, the CDR3 is TGTGCCAGCTCACCAAACCGTCAGGGGCAGAGCTATGGCTACACCTTC. This sequence encodes CASSPNRQGQSYGYTF.

This rearrangement joins TRBV14 to TRBJ2-7; a weak D match, TRBD2 (5 bases). Germline V gives CDR1 SGHDN, CDR2 FVKESK. The CDR3 is made up of 14 amino acids. Trimming cost V 3 bases and J 2 bases, with 11 bases left between them. The CDR3 is CASSHGLITYEQYF. The CDR3 region has the DNA TGTGCCAGCAGCCATGGACTGATTACCTACGAGCAGTACTTC. Drawing the rest from reference TRBV14 and TRBJ2-7, the complete variable domain is EAGVTQFPSHSVIEKGQTVTLRCDPISGHDNLYWYRRVMGKEIKFLLHFVKESKQDESGMPNNRFLAERTGGTYSTLKVQPAELEDSGVYFCASSHGLITYEQYFGPGTRLTVT.

This clone was picked up a small number of times. The J gene is TRBJ1-1, the V gene TRBV19, with TRBD1 as a possible D gene (6 bases). With 9 bases removed from V and 1 base from J, the gap between germline ends came to 15 bases. Germline V gene data show CDR1 as LNHDA and CDR2 as SQIVND (reference sequence). This CDR3 contains 14 residues. The CDR3 spells CASDSLQGNTEAFF. CDR3 coding DNA: TGTGCCAGCGACAGCCTACAGGGGAACACTGAAGCTTTCTTT.

The genes are TRBV2 and TRBJ2-7; D may be TRBD1 (5 bases). Germline V lookup: CDR1 SNHLY, CDR2 FYNNEI. The CDR3 totals 12 residues. V lost 7 bases and J lost 4, with 11 bases in between. CDR3 region: CASTGQIYEQYV. CDR3 nucleotides: TGTGCCAGCACCGGACAAATTTACGAGCAGTACGTC.

The chain carries TRBV30 and TRBJ1-1; D remains ambiguous. Trimming shortened V by 1 base and J by 11 bases, and 11 bases separated the two germline ends. Germline V CDR1 and CDR2: GTSNPN, SVGIG (reference sequence). CDR3 length: 11 amino acids. CDR3 DNA: TGTGCCTGGAGTGGAGACATGATTGCTTTCTTT. Its translation is CAWSGDMIAFF.

About this clone itself: Within the sample, other DNA sequences also encode this same CDR3. J is TRBJ1-5 and V is TRBV3-1 (or the pseudogene TRBV3-2); no firm D call. The germline gives CDR1 LGHDT, CDR2 YNNKEL (reference sequence). CDR3 size: 13 residues. Deletions cut 1 base from V and 7 bases from J, with 8 bases between. The CDR3 nucleotides are TGTGCCAGCAGCCAAGGGCTGGGCCAGCCCCAGCATTTT. Amino acid sequence: CASSQGLGQPQHF.

This chain joins TRBV3-1 (or the pseudogene TRBV3-2) and TRBJ1-6; D is unclear. Germline CDR1 reads LGHDT; CDR2 reads YNNKEL (reference sequence). Trimming left V 1 base short and J 4 bases short, with 8 bases between. The CDR3 sequence is 15 residues long. CDR3 bases: TGTGCCAGCAGCCAAGCACGGGGTTATAATTCACCCCTCCACTTT. This translates into CASSQARGYNSPLHF.

The chain uses TRBV4-1 and TRBJ1-5; TRBD1 agrees at 7 bases. The CDR3 spans 18 residues. Germline CDR1 reads MGHRA; CDR2 reads YSYEKL. The ends lost 0 bases at V and 0 bases at J; junction bases unmatched: 8. This CDR3 reads CASSQEATGTNSNQPQHF. The CDR3 DNA follows: TGCGCCAGCAGCCAAGAAGCGACAGGGACTAATAGCAATCAGCCCCAGCATTTT.

The chain links TRBV5-6 to TRBJ1-1; weak D call: TRBD1 (5 bases). Germline V gene lookup returns CDR1 SGHDT and CDR2 YYEEEE. The ends were cut back, 3 bases at V and 1 base at J, with 16 bases in the middle. The CDR3 consists of 16 residues. The CDR3 reads CASSSGHTTRNTEAFF. CDR3 in DNA: TGTGCCAGCAGCTCAGGACATACGACTAGGAACACTGAAGCTTTCTTT.

This chain connects TRBV10-3 to TRBJ1-1; possible D gene TRBD1, 5 bases. CDR1 is ENHRY and CDR2 is SYGVKD in the germline V gene. The CDR3 contains 13 residues. Trimming removed 4 bases from V and 5 bases from J, with 11 bases in between. In nucleotides, the CDR3 is TGTGCCATCAGTGCTAATCAGGGAACTGAAGCTTTCTTT. Translated: CAISANQGTEAFF.

This chain uses TRBV7-9 with TRBJ2-2; TRBD1 agrees at 9 bases. Germline loops: CDR1 SEHNR, CDR2 FQNEAQ (reference sequence). The CDR3 totals 16 residues. V lost 5 bases and J lost 0; bases outside the gene matches: 4. The CDR3 sequence is CASSRRTGANTGELFF. In DNA, the CDR3 is TGTGCCAGCAGCCGCCGGACAGGGGCGAACACCGGGGAGCTGTTTTTT.

V and J are TRBV9 and TRBJ2-2, with 7 bases fitting TRBD1. The CDR3 is 17 residues long. Losses at the gene ends were 3 bases for V and 1 base for J; bases not matched to a gene: 9. Germline V gene lookup returns CDR1 SGDLS and CDR2 YYNGEE. CDR3 DNA sequence: TGTGCCAGCAGCGCTGTCCGGGACAGTCTGAACACCGGGGAGCTGTTTTTT. It codes for CASSAVRDSLNTGELFF.